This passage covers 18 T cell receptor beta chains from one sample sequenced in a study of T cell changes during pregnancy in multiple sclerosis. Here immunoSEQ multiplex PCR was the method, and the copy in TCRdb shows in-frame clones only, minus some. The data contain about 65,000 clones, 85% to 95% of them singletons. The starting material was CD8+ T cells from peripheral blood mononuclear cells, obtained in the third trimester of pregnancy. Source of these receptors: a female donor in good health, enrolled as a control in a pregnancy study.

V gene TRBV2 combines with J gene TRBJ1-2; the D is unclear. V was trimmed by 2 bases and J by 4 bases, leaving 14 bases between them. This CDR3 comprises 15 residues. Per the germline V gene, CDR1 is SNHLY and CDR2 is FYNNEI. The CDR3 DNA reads TGTGCCAGCAGTGAATCGGAGGGAAGGTTCTATGGCTACACCTTC. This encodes CASSESEGRFYGYTF.

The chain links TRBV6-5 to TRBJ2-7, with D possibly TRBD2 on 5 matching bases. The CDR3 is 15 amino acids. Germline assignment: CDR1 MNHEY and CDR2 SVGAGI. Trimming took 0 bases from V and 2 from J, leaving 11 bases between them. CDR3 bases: TGTGCCAGCAGTTACTCGTCTCCGGGGACCTACGAGCAGTACTTC. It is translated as CASSYSSPGTYEQYF.

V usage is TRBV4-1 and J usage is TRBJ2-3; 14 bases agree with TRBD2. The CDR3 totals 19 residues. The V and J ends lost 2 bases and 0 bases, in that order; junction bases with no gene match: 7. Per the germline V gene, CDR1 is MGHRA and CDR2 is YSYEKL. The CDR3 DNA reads TGCGCCAGCAGCCAACTGACTAGCGGGGGGGCCTCTAGCACAGATACGCAGTATTTT. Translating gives CASSQLTSGGASSTDTQYF.

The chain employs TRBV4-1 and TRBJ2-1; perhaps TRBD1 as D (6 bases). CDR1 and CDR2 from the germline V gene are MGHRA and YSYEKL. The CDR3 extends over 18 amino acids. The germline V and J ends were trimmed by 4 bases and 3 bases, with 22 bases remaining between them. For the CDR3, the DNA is TGCGCCAGCAGCCGACAGGCCGGTAGGGACATACTCTACAATGAGCAGTTCTTC. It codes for CASSRQAGRDILYNEQFF.

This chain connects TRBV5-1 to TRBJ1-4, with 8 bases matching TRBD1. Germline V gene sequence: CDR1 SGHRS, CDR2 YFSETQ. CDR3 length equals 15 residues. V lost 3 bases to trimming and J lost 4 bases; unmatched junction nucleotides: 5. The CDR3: CASSSDRGDNEKLFF. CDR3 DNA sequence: TGCGCCAGCAGCTCCGACAGGGGAGATAATGAAAAACTGTTTTTT. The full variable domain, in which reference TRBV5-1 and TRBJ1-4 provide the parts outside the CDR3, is KAGVTQTPRYLIKTRGQQVTLSCSPISGHRSVSWYQQTPGQGLQFLFEYFSETQRNKGNFPGRFSGRQFSNSRSEMNVSTLELGDSALYLCASSSDRGDNEKLFFGSGTQLSVL.

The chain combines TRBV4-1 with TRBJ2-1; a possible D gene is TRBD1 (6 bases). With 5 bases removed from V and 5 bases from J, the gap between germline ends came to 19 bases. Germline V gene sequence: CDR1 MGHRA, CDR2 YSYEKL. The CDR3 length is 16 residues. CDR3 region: CASSLLTRGIDNEQFF. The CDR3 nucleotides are TGCGCCAGCAGCTTACTAACAAGGGGGATTGACAATGAGCAGTTCTTC.

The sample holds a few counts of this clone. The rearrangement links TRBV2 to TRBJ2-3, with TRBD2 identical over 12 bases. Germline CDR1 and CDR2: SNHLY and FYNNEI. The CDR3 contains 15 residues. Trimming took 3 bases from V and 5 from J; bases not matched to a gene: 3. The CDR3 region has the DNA TGTGCCAGCAGTGACCCTAGCGGGGGGGAAGATACGCAGTATTTT. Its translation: CASSDPSGGEDTQYF.

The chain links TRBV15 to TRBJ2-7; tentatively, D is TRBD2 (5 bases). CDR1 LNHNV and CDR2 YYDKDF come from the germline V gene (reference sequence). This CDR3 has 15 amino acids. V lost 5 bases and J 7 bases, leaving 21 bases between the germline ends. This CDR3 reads CATSGRGSHPREQYF. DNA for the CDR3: TGTGCCACCAGCGGACGAGGGTCCCACCCTCGTGAGCAGTACTTC. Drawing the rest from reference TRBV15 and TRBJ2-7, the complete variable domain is DAMVIQNPRYQVTQFGKPVTLSCSQTLNHNVMYWYQQKSSQAPKLLFHYYDKDFNNEADTPDNFQSRRPNTSFCFLDIRSPGLGDTAMYLCATSGRGSHPREQYFGPGTRLTVT.

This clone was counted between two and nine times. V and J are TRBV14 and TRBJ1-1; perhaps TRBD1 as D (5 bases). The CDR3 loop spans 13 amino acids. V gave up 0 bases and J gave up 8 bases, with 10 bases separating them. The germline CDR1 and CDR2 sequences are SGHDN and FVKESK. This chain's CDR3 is CASSQDRGTEAFF. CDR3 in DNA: TGTGCCAGCAGCCAAGATCGGGGGACGGAAGCTTTCTTT.

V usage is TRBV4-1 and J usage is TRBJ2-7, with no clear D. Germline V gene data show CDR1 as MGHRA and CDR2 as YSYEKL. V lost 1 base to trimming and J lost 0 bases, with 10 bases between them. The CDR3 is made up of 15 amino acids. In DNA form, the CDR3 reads TGCGCCAGCAGCCAAGGAAGCGAGAGCTCCTACGAGCAGTACTTC. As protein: CASSQGSESSYEQYF.

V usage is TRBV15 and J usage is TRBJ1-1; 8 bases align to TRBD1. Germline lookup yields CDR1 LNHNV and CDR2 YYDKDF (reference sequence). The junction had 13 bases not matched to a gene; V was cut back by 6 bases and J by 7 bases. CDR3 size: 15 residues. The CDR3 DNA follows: TGTGCCACCAGAAAAAACCCGGACAGGGCTAATGAAGCTTTCTTT. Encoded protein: CATRKNPDRANEAFF.

The CDR3 region has the DNA TGCGCCAGCAGCCCCGGGGGGGGCTACTCTGGAAACACCATATATTTT. It is translated as CASSPGGGYSGNTIYF. V gene TRBV4-3 combines with J gene TRBJ1-3, with D possibly TRBD1 on 6 matching bases. The CDR3 extends over 16 amino acids. Per germline, CDR1 LGHNA and CDR2 YSLEER. With 4 bases removed from V and 0 bases from J, the gap between germline ends came to 13 bases.

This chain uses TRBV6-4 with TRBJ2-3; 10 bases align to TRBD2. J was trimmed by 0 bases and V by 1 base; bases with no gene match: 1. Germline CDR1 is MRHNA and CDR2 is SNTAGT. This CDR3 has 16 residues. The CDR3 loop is CASSDWTSGSTDTQYF. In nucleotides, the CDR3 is TGTGCCAGCAGTGACTGGACTAGCGGTAGCACAGATACGCAGTATTTT.

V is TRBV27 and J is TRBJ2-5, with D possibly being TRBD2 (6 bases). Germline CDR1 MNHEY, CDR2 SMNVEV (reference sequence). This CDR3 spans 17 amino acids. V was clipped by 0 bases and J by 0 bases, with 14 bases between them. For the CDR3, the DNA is TGTGCCAGCAGTTTATCGATAGAGGAGGGGTACCAAGAGACCCAGTACTTC. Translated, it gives CASSLSIEEGYQETQYF.

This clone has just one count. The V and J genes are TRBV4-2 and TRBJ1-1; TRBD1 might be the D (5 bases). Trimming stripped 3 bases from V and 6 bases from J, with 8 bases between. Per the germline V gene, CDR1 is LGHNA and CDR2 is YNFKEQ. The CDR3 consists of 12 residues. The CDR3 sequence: CASSHEQAEAFF. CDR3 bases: TGTGCCAGCAGCCACGAACAGGCTGAAGCTTTCTTT.

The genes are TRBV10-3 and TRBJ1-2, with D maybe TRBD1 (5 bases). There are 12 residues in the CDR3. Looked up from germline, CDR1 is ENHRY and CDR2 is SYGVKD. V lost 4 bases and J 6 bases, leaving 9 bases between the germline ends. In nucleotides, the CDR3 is TGTGCCATCAGTGTGGGGGGGGATGGCTACACCTTC. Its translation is CAISVGGDGYTF.

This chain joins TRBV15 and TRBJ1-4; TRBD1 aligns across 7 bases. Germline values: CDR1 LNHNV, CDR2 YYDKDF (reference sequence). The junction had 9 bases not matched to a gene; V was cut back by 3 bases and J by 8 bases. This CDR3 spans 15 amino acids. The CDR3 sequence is CATSRVRQGGEKLFF. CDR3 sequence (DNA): TGTGCCACCAGCAGGGTCCGACAGGGAGGCGAAAAACTGTTTTTT.

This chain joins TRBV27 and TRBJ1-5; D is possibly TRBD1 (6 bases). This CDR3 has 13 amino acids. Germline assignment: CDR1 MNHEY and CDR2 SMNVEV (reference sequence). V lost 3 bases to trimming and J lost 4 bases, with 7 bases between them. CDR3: CASSLGTNQPQHF. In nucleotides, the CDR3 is TGTGCCAGCAGTTTGGGGACAAATCAGCCCCAGCATTTT.